This TCR beta chain was identified during a study of human T cells and chemical hapten exposure. Study summary: The study lasted roughly 26 weeks, and patients were dosed weekly with diphenylcyclopropenone on the scalp throughout.

Germline values: CDR1 MNHNY, CDR2 SVGAGI (reference sequence). Trimming removed 0 bases at V and 6 bases at J, with 9 bases between. This CDR3 is built from 13 residues. Time point denoted: patch test 1, 2 weeks after DPC sensitization. Specified treatment: therapeutic diphenylcyclopropenone sensitization with weekly scalp DPC. The sample holds one count of this clonotype. What the library attached to individual cDNA molecules were unique molecular identifiers. TCRdb called the RACE reads again in MiXCR, with one record for every CDR3 protein. There are some 120,000 distinct CDR3 sequences in the sample; 12% occur only once, and about 1.4% lies in the top ten.

This receptor was taken from a woman aged 50 to 65 with alopecia areata. Some clones in this sample may be carry-over from other donors' samples. Here the sequenced sample was whole blood, taken in connection with sensitization to the hapten diphenylcyclopropenone (DPC). This chain joins TRBV6-6 and TRBJ2-7, with D unresolved. For the CDR3, the DNA is TGTGCCAGCAGTTACTCACTCGGTTTCGAGCAGTACTTC. Its protein is CASSYSLGFEQYF.